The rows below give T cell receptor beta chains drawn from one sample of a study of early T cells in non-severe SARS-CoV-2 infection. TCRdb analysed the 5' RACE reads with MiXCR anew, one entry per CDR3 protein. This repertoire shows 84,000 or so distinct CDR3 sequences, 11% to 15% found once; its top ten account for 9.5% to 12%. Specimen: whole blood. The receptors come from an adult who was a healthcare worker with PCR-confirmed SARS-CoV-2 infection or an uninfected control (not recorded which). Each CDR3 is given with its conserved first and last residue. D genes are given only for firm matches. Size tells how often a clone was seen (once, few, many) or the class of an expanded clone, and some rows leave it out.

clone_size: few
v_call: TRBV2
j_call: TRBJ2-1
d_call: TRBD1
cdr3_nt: TGTGCCAGCAGTCCCCGACAGGGGGCTCGCAATGAGCAGTTCTTC
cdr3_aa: CASSPRQGARNEQFF

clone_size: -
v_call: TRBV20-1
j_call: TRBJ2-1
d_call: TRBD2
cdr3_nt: TGCAGTGCTAGTCCAGCGGGGGCCTTGCTCCGGAATGAGCAGTTCTTC
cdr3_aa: CSASPAGALLRNEQFF

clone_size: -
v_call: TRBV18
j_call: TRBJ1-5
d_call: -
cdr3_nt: TGTGCCAGCTCACTTAGCAGAGGGAGCAATCAGCCCCAGCATTTT
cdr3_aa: CASSLSRGSNQPQHF

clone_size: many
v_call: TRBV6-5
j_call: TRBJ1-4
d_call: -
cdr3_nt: TGTGCCAGCAGGCGAGAGGTCGGGGAAAAACTGTTTTTT
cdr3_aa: CASRREVGEKLFF

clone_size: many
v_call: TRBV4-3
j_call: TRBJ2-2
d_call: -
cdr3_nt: TGCGCCAGCAGCCAAGATCGTATAGTCACCGGGGAGCTGTTTTTT
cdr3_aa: CASSQDRIVTGELFF

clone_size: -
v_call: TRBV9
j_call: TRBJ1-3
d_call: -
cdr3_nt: TGTGCCAGCAGCGCTGGGACCTTAAGCTACACCATATATTTT
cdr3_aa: CASSAGTLSYTIYF

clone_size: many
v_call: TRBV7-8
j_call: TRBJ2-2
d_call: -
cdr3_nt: TGTGCCAGCAGCTTAGTCGGGGGAGGCACCGGGGAGCTGTTTTTT
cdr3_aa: CASSLVGGGTGELFF

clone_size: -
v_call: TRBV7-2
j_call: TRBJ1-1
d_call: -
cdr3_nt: TGTGCCAGCAGTCAGATTCGCATTATGAACACTGAAGCTTTCTTT
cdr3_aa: CASSQIRIMNTEAFF

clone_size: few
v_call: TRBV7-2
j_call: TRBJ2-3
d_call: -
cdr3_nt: TGTGCCACCGAGCCCAGGGAAGGTACAGATACGCAGTATTTT
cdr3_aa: CATEPREGTDTQYF

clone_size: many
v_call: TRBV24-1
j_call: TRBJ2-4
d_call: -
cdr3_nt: TGTGCCACCAGTGCCGGGCCCGGTAACATTCAGTACTTC
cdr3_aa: CATSAGPGNIQYF

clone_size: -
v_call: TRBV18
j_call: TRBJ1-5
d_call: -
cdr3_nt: TGTGCCAGCTCACCACTCAGGGATAGCAATCAGCCCCAGCATTTT
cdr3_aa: CASSPLRDSNQPQHF

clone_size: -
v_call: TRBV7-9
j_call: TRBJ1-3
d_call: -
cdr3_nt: TGTGCCAGCAGCTTAGTCCAAAGCTCTGAAAACACCATATATTTT
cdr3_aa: CASSLVQSSENTIYF

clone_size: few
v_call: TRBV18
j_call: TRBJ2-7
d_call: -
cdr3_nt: TGTGCCAGCTCACCATCGGACGGGTCCTACGAGCAGTACTTC
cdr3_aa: CASSPSDGSYEQYF

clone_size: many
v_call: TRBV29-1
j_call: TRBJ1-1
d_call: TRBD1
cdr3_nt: TGCAGCGTTAGGACAGGGAGGAGCACTGAAGCTTTCTTT
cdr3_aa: CSVRTGRSTEAFF

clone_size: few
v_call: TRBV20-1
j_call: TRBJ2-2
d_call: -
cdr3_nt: TGCAGTGCTCTTGACATAACGAACACCGGGGAGCTGTTTTTT
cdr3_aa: CSALDITNTGELFF

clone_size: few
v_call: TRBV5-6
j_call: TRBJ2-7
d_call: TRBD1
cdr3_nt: TGTGCCAGCAGCTTTGCAGGGGGCGCCGGCTCCGAGCAGTACTTC
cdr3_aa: CASSFAGGAGSEQYF

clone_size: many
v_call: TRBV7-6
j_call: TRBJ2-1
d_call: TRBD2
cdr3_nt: TGTGCCACCCACCCGGGGGGGGCTGTGTTTTACAATGAGCAGTTCTTC
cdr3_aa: CATHPGGAVFYNEQFF